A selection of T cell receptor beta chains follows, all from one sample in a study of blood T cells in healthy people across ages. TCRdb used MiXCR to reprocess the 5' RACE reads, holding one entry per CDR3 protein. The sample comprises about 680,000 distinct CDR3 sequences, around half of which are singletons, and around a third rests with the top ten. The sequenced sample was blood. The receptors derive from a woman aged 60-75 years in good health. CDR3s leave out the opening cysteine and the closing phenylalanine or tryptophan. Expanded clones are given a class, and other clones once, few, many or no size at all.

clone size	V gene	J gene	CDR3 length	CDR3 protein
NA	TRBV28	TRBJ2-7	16	ASSSGLAGGRLEYEQY
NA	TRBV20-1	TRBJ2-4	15	SAREERGSLAKNIQY
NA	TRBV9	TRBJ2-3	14	ASSVGIGGMFNTQY
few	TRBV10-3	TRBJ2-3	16	AISPTARQLSSTDTQY
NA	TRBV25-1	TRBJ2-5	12	ASSEDKIQETQY
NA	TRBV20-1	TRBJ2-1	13	SAGKLAGGRHEQF
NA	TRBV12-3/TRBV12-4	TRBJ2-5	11	TSAGHLNGGQY
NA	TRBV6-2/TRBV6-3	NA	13	ASSPRTSGSDEQY
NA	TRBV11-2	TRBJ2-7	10	ASRGLSYEQY
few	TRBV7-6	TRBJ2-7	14	ASSGRARPDFYEQY
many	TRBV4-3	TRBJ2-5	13	ASSQGGVRNNEQY
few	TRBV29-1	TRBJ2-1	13	SVEKGLADYNEQF
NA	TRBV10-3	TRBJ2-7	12	AISESRGLFEQY
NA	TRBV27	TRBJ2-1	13	ASSLSIGQHNEQF
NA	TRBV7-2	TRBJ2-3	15	ASSLWGLAGVADTQY
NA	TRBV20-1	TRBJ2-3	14	SARTSGRAGGDTQY
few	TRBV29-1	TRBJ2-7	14	SVRDRASWPSYEQY
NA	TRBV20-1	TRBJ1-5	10	SARAPGQPQH
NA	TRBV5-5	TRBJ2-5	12	ASSPGDKQETQY
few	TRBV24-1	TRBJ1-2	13	ATSEGGGDDYGYT
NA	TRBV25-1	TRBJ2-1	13	ASSELGSGSNEQF
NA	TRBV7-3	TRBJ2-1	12	ASSFKGGDSEQF
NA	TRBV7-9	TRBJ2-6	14	ASSALTTWGANVLT
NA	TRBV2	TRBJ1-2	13	ASSEGQGDYYGYT
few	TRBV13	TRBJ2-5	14	ASSLLVGQVQETQY
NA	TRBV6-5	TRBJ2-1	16	ASSYAGLAGVTANEQF
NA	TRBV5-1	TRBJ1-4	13	ASSLTGRVDEKLF
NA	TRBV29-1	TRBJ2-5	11	SARPGREETQY
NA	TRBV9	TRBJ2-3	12	ASSAPGSPDTQY
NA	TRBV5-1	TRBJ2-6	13	ASSPGTVKPNVLT
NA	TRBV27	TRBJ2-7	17	ASSPFFSVAGQATYEQY
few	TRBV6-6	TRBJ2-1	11	ASSYAGYNEQF
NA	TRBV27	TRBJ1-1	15	ASSLSRGEGQDTEAF
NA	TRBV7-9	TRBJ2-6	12	ASSFAQGANVLT
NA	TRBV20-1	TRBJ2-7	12	SARVGTPTYEQY
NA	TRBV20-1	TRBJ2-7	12	SARGLQETYEQY
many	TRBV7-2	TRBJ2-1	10	ASRRGGNEQF
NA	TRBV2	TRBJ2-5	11	AGTEGTQETQY
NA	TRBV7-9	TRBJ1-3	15	ASSLMPWGLDGNTIY
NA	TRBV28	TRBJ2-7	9	AARGNHEQY
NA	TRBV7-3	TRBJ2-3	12	ASSPSRSEDTQY
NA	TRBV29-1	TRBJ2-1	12	SVPRTLLYNEQF
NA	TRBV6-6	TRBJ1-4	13	ASSYSPGLDEKLF
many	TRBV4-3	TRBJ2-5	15	ASSQDQGLGAVETQY
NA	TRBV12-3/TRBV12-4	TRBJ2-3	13	ASSLERVDTDTQY
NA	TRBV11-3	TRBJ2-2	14	ASSPAGGSSTGELF